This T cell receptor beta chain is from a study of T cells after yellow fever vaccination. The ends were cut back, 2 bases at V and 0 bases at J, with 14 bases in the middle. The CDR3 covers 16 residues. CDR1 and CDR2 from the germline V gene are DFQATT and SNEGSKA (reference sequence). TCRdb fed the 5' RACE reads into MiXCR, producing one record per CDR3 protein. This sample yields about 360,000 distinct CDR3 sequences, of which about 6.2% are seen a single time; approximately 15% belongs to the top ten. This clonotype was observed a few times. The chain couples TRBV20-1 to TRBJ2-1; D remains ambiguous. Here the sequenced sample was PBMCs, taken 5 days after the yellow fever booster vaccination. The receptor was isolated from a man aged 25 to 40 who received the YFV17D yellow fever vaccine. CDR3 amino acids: CSARSFRTSSYNEQFF. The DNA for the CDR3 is TGCAGTGCTAGATCTTTTCGTACGTCCTCCTACAATGAGCAGTTCTTC.